The TCR beta chain described here comes from a study of blood T cell repertoires in COVID-19. Study-wide context: The origin of the acute and convalescent COVID-19 samples was the United States, Italy and Spain.

Per the study methods: Quantification of nucleated cells was approximated via reference gene primer amplification. The protocol was immunoSEQ multiplex PCR, while the TCRdb copy is restricted to in-frame clones and leaves out a portion. The DNA was the basis for D and trimming; V, J and clone size are from that table. The sample yields about 280,000 clones, 80% to 90% seen once. Comments on this clone: Relative to the germline gene, one junction end is altered; a read error may explain this.

The CDR3 is made up of 14 amino acids. Germline CDR1 reads SGHRS; CDR2 reads YFSETQ. The sample was peripheral blood. The rearrangement joins TRBV5-1 to TRBJ2-5; D might be TRBD1 (5 bases). This clonotype was sampled from a woman aged 50 to 60 who had recovered from COVID-19. CDR3 amino acids: CASSLEGNQETQYF. The CDR3 DNA reads as TGCGCCAGCAGCTTGGAGGGGAACCAGGAGACCCAGTACTTC.